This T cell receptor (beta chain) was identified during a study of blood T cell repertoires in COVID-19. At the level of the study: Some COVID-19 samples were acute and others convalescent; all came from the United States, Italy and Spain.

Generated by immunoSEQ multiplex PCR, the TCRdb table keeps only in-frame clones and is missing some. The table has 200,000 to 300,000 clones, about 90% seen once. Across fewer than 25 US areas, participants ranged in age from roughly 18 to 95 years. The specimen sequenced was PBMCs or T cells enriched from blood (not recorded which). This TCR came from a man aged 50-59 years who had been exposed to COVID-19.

CDR3 DNA sequence: TGTGCCAGCAGCTCCATCGGAGCGGGGGGTTACGAGCAGTACTTC. Encoded protein: CASSSIGAGGYEQYF. The chain links TRBV7-2 to TRBJ2-7, with 9 positions matching TRBD2. V trimming: 4 bases; J trimming: 4 bases; junction bases outside the gene matches: 8. Germline CDR1 reads SGHTA; CDR2 reads FQGNSA. The CDR3 loop spans 15 amino acids.